This TCR gamma chain is from a study of Vδ1+ human thymocytes. Study outcomes and limitations: Donors shared many TRG clonotypes but few TRD clonotypes. Thymic TRG and TRD repertoires appeared highly polyclonal. Thymic delta-chain repertoires held around 20% Vdelta2 sequences and few Vdelta3, despite high sort purity.

About this clone itself: What it binds is unknown.

Alphabeta T cells were depleted, then CD3+ Vdelta1+ Vdelta2- thymocytes were FACS-sorted. Losses at the gene ends were 9 bases for V and 12 bases for J; bases not matched to a gene: 8. CDR3 length: 9 residues. Germline V gene data show CDR1 as VTNTFY and CDR2 as YDVSTARD (reference sequence). Sequences come from RNA converted to cDNA by reverse transcription. The CDR3 regions were amplified by multiplex PCR from V-gene primers to a constant-region primer. TCRdb reprocessed the multiplex PCR reads through CATT. The sample holds about 36,000 gamma-chain clones, about 19% seen once. The sequence was collected from a girl under three years old who had congenital heart surgery. The genes are TRGV3 and TRGJ1 or TRGJ2. Sequences were obtained from Vdelta1+ gamma-delta thymocytes from the thymus. The subset here: FACS-sorted CD3+ TCRalphabeta- TCRVdelta1+ TCRVdelta2- thymocytes. The CDR3 spells CATPKPKLF. CDR3 DNA: TGTGCCACCCCGAAACCGAAACTCTTT.